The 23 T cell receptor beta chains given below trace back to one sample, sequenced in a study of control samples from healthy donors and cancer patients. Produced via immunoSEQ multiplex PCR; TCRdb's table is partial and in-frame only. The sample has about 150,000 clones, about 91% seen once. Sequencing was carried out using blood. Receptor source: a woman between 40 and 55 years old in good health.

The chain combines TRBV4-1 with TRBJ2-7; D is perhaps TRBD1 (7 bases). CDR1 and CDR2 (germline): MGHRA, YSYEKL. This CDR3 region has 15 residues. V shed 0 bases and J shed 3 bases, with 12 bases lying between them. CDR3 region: CASSQEGGQNYEQYF. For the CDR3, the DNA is TGCGCCAGCAGCCAAGAGGGGGGACAGAACTACGAGCAGTACTTC.

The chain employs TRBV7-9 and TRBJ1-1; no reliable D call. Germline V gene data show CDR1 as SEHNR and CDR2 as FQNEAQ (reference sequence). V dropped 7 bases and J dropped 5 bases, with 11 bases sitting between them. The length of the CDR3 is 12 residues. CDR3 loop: CASTIGNTEAFF. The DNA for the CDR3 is TGTGCCAGCACCATTGGGAATACTGAAGCTTTCTTT. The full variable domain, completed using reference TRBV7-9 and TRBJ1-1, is DTGVSQNPRHKITKRGQNVTFRCDPISEHNRLYWYRQTLGQGPEFLTYFQNEAQLEKSRLLSDRFSAERPKGSFSTLEIQRTEQGDSAMYLCASTIGNTEAFFGQGTRLTVV.

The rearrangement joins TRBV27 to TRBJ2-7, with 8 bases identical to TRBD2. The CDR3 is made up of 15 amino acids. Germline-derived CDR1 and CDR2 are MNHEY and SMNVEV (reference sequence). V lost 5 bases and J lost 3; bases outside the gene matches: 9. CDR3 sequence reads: CASSLSGGSNYEQYF. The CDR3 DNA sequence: TGTGCCAGCAGTCTGAGCGGGGGTTCAAACTACGAGCAGTACTTC.

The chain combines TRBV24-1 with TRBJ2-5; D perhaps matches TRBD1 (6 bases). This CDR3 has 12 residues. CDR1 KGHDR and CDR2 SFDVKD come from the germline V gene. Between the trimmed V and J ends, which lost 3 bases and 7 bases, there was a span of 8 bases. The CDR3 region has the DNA TGTGCCACCAGTGATGAGGGGGTGACCCAGTACTTC. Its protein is CATSDEGVTQYF.

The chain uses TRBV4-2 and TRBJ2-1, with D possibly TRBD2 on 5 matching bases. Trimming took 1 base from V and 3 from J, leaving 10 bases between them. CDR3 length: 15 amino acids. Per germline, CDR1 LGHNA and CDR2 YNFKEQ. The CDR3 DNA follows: TGTGCCAGCAGCCAAGGTGTGACTAACTACAATGAGCAGTTCTTC. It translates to CASSQGVTNYNEQFF.

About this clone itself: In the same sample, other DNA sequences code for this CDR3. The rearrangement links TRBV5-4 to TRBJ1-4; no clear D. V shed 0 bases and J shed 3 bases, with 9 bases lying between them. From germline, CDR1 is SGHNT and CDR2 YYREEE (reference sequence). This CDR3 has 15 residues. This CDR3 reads CASSLALGSNEKLFF. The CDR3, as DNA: TGTGCCAGCAGCTTGGCCCTAGGGTCTAATGAAAAACTGTTTTTT. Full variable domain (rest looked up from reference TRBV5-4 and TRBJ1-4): ETGVTQSPTHLIKTRGQQVTLRCSSQSGHNTVSWYQQALGQGPQFIFQYYREEENGRGNFPPRFSGLQFPNYSSELNVNALELDDSALYLCASSLALGSNEKLFFGSGTQLSVL.

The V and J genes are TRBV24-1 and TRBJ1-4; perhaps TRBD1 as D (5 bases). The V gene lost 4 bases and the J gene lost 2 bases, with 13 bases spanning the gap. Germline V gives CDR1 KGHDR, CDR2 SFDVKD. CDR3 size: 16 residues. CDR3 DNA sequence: TGTGCCACCAGTGAGCCCAACAGGTCGACTAATGAAAAACTGTTTTTT. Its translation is CATSEPNRSTNEKLFF.

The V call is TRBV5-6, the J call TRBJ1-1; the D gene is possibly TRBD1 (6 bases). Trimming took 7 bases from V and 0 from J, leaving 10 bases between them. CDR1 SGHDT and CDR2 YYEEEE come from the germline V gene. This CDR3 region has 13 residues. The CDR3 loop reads CASRQVMNTEAFF. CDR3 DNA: TGTGCCAGCCGACAGGTCATGAACACTGAAGCTTTCTTT.

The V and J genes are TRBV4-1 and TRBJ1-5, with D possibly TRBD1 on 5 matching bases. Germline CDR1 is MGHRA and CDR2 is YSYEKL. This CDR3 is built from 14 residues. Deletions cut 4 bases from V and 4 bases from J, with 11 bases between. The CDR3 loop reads CASSPRQLNQPQHF. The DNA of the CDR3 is TGCGCCAGCAGCCCCCGACAGCTAAATCAGCCCCAGCATTTT.

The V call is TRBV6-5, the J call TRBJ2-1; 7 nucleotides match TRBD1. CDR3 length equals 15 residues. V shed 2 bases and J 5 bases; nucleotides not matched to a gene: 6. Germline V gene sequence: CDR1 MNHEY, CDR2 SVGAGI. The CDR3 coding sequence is TGTGCCAGCAGTTACCCGACAGGGCCCCACAATGAGCAGTTCTTC. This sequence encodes CASSYPTGPHNEQFF.

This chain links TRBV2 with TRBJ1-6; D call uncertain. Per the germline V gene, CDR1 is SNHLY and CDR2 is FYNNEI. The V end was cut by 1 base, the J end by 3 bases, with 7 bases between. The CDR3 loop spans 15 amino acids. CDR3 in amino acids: CASSEGGLYNSPLHF. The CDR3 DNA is TGTGCCAGCAGTGAAGGGGGTCTCTATAATTCACCCCTCCACTTT.

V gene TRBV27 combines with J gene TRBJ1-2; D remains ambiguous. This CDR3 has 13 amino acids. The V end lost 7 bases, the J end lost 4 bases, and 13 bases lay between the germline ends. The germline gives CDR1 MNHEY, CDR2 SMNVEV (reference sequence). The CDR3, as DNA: TGTGCCAGCAAAGCGGCAGGCCGCTATGGCTACACCTTC. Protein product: CASKAAGRYGYTF.

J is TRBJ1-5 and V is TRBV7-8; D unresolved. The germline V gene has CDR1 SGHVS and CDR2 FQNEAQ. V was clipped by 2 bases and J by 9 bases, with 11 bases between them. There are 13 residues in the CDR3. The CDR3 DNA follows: TGTGCCAGCAGCTTATGGCAGGAGGGGCCCCAGCATTTT. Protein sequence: CASSLWQEGPQHF. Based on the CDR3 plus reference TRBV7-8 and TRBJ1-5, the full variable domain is GAGVSQSPRYKVAKRGQDVALRCDPISGHVSLFWYQQALGQGPEFLTYFQNEAQLDKSGLPSDRFFAERPEGSVSTLKIQRTQQEDSAVYLCASSLWQEGPQHFGDGTRLSIL.

The CDR3 sequence: CASGPGPNTEAFF. In DNA, the CDR3 is TGCGCCAGCGGACCGGGGCCGAACACTGAAGCTTTCTTT. The rearrangement uses TRBV5-1 and TRBJ1-1, with a weak D call TRBD1 (5 bases). CDR1 and CDR2 (germline): SGHRS, YFSETQ. The V and J ends lost 7 bases and 1 base respectively, with 11 bases between them. The CDR3 totals 13 residues. The entire variable domain, with the rest obtained from reference TRBV5-1 and TRBJ1-1, is as follows: KAGVTQTPRYLIKTRGQQVTLSCSPISGHRSVSWYQQTPGQGLQFLFEYFSETQRNKGNFPGRFSGRQFSNSRSEMNVSTLELGDSALYLCASGPGPNTEAFFGQGTRLTVV.

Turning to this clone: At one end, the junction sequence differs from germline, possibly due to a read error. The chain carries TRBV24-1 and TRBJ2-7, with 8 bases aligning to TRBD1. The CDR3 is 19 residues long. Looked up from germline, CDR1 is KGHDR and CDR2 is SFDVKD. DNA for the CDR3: TGTACCACCAGTGATTTGCAGAGACCCAGACAGGGGCTACCGTGTGAGCAGTACTTC. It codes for CTTSDLQRPRQGLPCEQYF.

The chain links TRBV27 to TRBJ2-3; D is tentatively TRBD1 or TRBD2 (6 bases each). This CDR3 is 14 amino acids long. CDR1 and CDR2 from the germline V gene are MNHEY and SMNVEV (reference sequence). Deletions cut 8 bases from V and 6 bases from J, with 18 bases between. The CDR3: CASSGVSGADTQYF. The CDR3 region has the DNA TGTGCCAGCTCTGGGGTTTCGGGGGCGGATACGCAGTATTTT.

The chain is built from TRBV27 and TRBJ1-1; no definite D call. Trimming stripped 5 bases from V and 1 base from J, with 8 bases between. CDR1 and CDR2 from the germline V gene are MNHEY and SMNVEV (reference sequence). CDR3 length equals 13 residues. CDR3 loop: CASSAGRNTEAFF. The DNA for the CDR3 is TGTGCCAGCAGTGCTGGTAGGAACACTGAAGCTTTCTTT.

The CDR3 sequence: CASGLSGQKNTEAFF. Here the CDR3 DNA reads TGTGCTAGTGGTTTGTCAGGCCAGAAGAACACTGAAGCTTTCTTT. The gene calls are TRBV12-5 and TRBJ1-1; the D is unclear. This CDR3 spans 15 amino acids. CDR1 LGHNT and CDR2 FRNRAP come from the germline V gene. Trimming took off 2 bases at V and 1 base at J, with 11 bases between the two ends.

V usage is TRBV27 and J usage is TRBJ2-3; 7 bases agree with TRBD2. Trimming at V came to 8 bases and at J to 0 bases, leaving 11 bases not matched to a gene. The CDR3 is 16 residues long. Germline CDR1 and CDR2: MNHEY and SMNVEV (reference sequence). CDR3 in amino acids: CASGTRGSGSTDTQYF. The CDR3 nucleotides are TGTGCCAGCGGAACCCGGGGTAGCGGGAGCACAGATACGCAGTATTTT.

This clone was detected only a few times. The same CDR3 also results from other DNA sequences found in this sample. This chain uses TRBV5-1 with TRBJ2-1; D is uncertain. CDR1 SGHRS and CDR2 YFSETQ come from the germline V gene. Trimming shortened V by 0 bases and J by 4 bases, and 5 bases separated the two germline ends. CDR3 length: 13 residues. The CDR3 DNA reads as TGCGCCAGCAGCTTGGACCCGTACAATGAGCAGTTCTTC. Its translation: CASSLDPYNEQFF.

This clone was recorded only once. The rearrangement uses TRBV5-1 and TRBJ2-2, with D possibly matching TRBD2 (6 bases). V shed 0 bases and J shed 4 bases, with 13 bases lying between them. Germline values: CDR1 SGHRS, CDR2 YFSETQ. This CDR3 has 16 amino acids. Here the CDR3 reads CASSLVRGVSTGELFF. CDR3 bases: TGCGCCAGCAGCTTGGTTCGCGGGGTGAGCACCGGGGAGCTGTTTTTT.

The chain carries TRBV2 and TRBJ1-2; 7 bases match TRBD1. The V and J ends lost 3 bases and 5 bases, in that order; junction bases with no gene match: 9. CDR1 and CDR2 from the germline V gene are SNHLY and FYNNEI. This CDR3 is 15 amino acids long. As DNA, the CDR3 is TGTGCCAGCAGTGACCCCCACAGGGGAGGGTATGGCTACACCTTC. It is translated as CASSDPHRGGYGYTF.

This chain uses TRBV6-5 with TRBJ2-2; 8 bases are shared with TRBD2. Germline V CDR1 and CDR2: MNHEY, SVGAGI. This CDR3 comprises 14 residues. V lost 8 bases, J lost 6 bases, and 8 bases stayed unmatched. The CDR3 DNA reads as TGTGCCAGCCGGCTGGCGGGGGGTTCCGGGGAGCTGTTTTTT. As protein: CASRLAGGSGELFF.